This T cell receptor (beta chain) was captured by sequencing in a study of blood T cell repertoires in COVID-19 (dated by TCRdb to about 2020). Regarding the study in general: Samples covering the acute and convalescent phases of COVID-19 were provided by collaborators in the United States, Italy and Spain. The material from the prospective study consisted of cDNA or gDNA derived from T cells, B-cell-depleted T cells, or PBMCs. Subjects who had been exposed to COVID-19, were actively infected with it, or had recovered from it provided the deeply sampled blood TCRbeta repertoires that made up the dataset. The repertoires were released in a freely available public database meant as a resource for research on the immune response to SARS-CoV-2. Samples were obtained from the ongoing ImmuneRACE study (first 160 participants) and from approximately 1,200 subjects provided by 6 global collaborators. The sample metadata nearly always contained a de-identified subject ID, COVID-19 status, age in years and sex. Where available, HLA class I and class II types were taken from metadata supplied by the sample provider and were not determined by assay-based typing. Overall study results and their limits: Clinical and demographic metadata were provided uncurated, with the amount varying by source and participant.

Only one count was recorded for this clone. Which antigen it targets is not known. No much larger clonotype is one base removed from it; base qualities were not supplied. TCRbeta CDR3 regions were amplified from genomic DNA using the immunoSEQ Assay, a bias-controlled multiplex PCR. From the authors' description of their analysis: The number of nucleated cells in each sample was estimated from the amplification of reference gene primers within the assay. To quantify the absolute abundance of each unique TCRbeta CDR3 rearrangement, sequence reads were collapsed and filtered. For each sample, productive Simpson clonality was calculated as the square root of Simpson's diversity index across productive rearrangements. Entries here come from immuneACCESS through TCRdb and include only in-frame sequences with V and J called. Some clones fail to appear in such tables; in the studies checked, an unresolved V gene covers under half of the shortfall, and the cause of the remainder is unknown. V and J calls plus clone size are reproduced from that table; the DNA served to infer D and trimming. This sample holds 380,000 or so clones; more than 80% were observed only once. The ten most abundant clones make up over 1% of the sample.

Collaborating institutions collected whole blood in K2EDTA tubes following their own protocols. Collaborator samples were shipped for TCRbeta analysis as frozen whole blood, isolated PBMCs, or DNA extracted from either sample type. CDR3 length: 11 amino acids, cysteine to phenylalanine. Only the CDR3 DNA stays, 33 bases, in frame from base 1. A distance of 5 bases separates the germline ends of V and J, which lose 5 bases and 3 bases respectively. The germline V gene sets CDR1 to SGHTA and CDR2 to FQGNSA. The receptor chain draws on TRBV7-2 and TRBJ2-7; the D gene identity is not certain. The source material was peripheral blood. This clonotype was sampled from a man between 35 and 55 years old with acute or convalescent COVID-19. The sequenced DNA is TGTGCCAGCAGCCCCCACTACGAGCAGTACTTC. Its protein product is CASSPHYEQYF.